The clone carrying this T cell receptor (beta chain) was counted only a few times. The antigen remains unidentified. Losses at the gene ends were 5 bases for V and 3 bases for J; bases not matched to a gene: 7. The germline gives CDR1 SGHRS, CDR2 YFSETQ. This CDR3 comprises 14 residues. These data are taken from a study of cytomegalovirus exposure and HLA in healthy donors. Study-wide results and caveats: Cytomegalovirus-associated status was assigned to some 180 TCR beta chains. Published work reported that the classifier diagnosed cytomegalovirus status with high specificity and sensitivity. In vitro confirmation showed a few CMV-associated chains to be CMV antigen specific.

This table comes from immunoSEQ multiplex PCR, and its TCRdb copy is limited to in-frame clones, with some not included. Among 250,000 to 300,000 clones, approximately 86% were seen once, and the ten largest hold roughly 1%. Sequencing was performed on PBMCs. The TCR was taken from a woman aged 18-29 years in good health and CMV-seronegative. The chain recombines TRBV5-1 with TRBJ1-2; TRBD1 matches at 7 bases. In DNA form, the CDR3 reads TGCGCCAGCAGGCCCCGGGACAGCTACTATGGCTACACCTTC. This translates into CASRPRDSYYGYTF.